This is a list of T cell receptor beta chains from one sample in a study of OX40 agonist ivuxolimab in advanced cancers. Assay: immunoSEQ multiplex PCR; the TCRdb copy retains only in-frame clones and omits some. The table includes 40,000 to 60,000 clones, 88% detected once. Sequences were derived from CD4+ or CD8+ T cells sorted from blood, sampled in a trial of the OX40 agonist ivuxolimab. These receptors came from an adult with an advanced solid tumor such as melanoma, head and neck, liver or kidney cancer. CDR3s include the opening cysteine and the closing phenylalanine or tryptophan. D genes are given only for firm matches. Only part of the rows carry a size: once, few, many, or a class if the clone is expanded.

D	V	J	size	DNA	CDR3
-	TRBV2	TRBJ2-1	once	TGTGCCAGCACCACGGGCGAGCAGTTCTTC	CASTTGEQFF
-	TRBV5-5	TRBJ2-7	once	TGTGCCAGCAGGCAGGACGGGCTGACCTACGAGCAGTACTTC	CASRQDGLTYEQYF
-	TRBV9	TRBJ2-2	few	TGTGCCAGCAGCGTAGGGGTCACGAACACCGGGGAGCTGTTTTTT	CASSVGVTNTGELFF
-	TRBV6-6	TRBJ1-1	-	TGTGCCAGCACCCCCTTCACAATGAACACTGAAGCTTTCTTT	CASTPFTMNTEAFF
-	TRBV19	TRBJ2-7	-	TGTGCCAGTAGTATTTCCGGTCCCGTGGGGACCAACGAGCAGTACTTC	CASSISGPVGTNEQYF
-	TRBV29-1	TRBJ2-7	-	TGCAGCGTTGAAGGTGGTCAGGTAGCCTACGAGCAGTACTTC	CSVEGGQVAYEQYF
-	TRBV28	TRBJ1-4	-	TGTGCCGTGTTTGCAACTAATGAAAAACTGTTTTTT	CAVFATNEKLFF
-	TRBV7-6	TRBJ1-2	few	TGTGCCAGCAGCCAATATGGCCTTACGGGCTACACCTTC	CASSQYGLTGYTF
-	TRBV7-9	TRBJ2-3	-	TGTGCCAGCAGCTTAGGCGTGGCAGATACGCAGTATTTT	CASSLGVADTQYF
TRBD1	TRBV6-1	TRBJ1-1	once	TGTGCCAGCAGTGATGCCCCGGGACAGGGGACTGAAGCTTTCTTT	CASSDAPGQGTEAFF
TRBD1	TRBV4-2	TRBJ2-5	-	TGTGCCAGCAGCCAAGCCCAGACAGGGACAGAGACCCAGTACTTC	CASSQAQTGTETQYF
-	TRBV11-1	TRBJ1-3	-	TGTGCCAGCAGCGTAAATCGAGACACTCTCGGGGGAAACACCATATATTTT	CASSVNRDTLGGNTIYF
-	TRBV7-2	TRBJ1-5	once	TGTGCCAGCAGCCTGGAGGGGGGCAATCAGCCCCAGCATTTT	CASSLEGGNQPQHF
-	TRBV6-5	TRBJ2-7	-	TGTGCCAGCAGTTACTCTCCCAGGGGCGACGAGCAGTACTTC	CASSYSPRGDEQYF
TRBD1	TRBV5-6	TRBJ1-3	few	TGTGCCAGCAGCAACACAGGGGGCACTGGAAACACCATATATTTT	CASSNTGGTGNTIYF